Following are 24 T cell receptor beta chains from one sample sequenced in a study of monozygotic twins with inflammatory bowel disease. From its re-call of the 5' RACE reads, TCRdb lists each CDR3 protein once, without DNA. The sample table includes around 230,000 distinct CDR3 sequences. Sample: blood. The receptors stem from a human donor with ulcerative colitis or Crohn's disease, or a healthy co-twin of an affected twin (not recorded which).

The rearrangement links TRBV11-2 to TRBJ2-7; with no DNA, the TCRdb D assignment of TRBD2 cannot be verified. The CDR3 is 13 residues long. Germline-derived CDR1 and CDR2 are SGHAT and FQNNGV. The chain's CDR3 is CATLWTSGYEQYF.

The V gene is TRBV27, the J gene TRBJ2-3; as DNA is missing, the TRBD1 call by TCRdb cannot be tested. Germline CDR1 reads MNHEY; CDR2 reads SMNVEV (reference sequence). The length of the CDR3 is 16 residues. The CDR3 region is CASSIYGRGVTDTQYF.

The CDR3 sequence: CATSDGLATRNEQFF. The chain employs TRBV24-1 and TRBJ2-1; TCRdb reports TRBD2, a call that lacks DNA to check it against. The CDR3 loop spans 15 amino acids. Germline CDR1 reads KGHDR; CDR2 reads SFDVKD.

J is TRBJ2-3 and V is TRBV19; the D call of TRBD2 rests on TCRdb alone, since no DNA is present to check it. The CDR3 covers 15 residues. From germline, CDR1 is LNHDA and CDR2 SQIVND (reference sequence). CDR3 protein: CASRPGQAAGDTQYF.

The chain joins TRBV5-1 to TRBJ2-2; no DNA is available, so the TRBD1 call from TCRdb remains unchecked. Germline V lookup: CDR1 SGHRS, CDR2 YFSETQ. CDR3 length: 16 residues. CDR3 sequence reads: CASTPQGGLTPGELFF.

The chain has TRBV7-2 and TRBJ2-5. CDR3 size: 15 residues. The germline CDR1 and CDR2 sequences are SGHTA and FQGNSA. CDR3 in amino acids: CASSLALDGLGTQYF.

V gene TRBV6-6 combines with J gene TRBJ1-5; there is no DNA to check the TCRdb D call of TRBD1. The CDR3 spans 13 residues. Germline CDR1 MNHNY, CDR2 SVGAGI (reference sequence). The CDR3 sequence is CASTPDSLQPQHF.

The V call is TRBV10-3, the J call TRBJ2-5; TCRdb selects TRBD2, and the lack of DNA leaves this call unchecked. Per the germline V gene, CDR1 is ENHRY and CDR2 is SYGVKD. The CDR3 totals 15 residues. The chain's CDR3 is CAISAGQSGVETQYF.

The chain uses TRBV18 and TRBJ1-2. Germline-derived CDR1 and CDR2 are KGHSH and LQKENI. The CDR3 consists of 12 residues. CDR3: CASSPTVTGYTF.

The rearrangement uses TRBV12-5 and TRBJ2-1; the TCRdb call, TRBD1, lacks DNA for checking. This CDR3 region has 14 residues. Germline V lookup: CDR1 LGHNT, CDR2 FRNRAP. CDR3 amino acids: CASAQGTGGHEQFF.

The CDR3 sequence: CASRLGYTSYEQYF. The rearrangement joins TRBV5-6 to TRBJ2-7. Per the germline V gene, CDR1 is SGHDT and CDR2 is YYEEEE. The CDR3 runs to 14 residues.

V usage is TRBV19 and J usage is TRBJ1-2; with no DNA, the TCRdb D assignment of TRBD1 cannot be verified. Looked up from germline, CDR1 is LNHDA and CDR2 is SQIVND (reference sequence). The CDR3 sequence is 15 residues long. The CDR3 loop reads CASSIGLREFYGYTF.

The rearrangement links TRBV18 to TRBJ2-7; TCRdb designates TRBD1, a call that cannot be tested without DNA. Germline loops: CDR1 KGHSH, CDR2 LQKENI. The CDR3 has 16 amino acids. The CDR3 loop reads CASSRGSGQSIYEQYF.

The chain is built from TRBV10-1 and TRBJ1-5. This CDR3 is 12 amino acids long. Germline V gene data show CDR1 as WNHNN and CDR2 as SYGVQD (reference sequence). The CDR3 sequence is CASRRDDQPQHF.

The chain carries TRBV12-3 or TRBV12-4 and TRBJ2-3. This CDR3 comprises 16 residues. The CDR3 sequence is CASSLSASGHTDTQYF.

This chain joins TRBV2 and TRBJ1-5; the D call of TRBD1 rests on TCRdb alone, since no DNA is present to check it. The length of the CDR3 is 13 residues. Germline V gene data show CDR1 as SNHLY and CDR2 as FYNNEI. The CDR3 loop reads CASRQGESQPQHF.

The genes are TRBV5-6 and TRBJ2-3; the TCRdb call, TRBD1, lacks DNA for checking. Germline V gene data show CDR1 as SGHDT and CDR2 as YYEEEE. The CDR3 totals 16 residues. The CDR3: CASSFVDRGSTDTQYF.

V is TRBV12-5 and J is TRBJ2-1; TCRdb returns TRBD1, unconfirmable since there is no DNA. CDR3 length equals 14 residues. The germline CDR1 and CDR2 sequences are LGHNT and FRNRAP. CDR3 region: CASGQGTATNEQFF.

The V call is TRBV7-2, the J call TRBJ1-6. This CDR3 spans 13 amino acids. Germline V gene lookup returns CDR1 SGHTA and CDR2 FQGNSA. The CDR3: CASSLDTNSLLHF.

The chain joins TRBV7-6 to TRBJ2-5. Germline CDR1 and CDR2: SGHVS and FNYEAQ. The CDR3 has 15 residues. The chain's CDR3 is CASSLVSSYQETQYF. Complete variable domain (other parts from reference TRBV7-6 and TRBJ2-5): GAGVSQSPRYKVTKRGQDVALRCDPISGHVSLYWYRQALGQGPEFLTYFNYEAQQDKSGLPNDRFSAERPEGSISTLTIQRTEQRDSAMYRCASSLVSSYQETQYFGPGTRLLVL.

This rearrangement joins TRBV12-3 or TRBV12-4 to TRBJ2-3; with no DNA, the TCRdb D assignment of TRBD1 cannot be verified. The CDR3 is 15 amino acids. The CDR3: CASSSGGRGKDTQYF.

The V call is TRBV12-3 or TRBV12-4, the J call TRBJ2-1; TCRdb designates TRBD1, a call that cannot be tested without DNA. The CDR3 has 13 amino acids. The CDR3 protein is CASSFGPQEILFF.

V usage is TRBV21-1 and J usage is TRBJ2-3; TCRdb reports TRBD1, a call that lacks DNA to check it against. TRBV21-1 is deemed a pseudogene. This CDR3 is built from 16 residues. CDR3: CASSCGSGGLADTQYF.

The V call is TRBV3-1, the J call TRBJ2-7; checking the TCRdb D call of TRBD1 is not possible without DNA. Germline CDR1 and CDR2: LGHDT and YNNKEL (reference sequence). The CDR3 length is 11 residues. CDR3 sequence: CASSQTGHPSF.